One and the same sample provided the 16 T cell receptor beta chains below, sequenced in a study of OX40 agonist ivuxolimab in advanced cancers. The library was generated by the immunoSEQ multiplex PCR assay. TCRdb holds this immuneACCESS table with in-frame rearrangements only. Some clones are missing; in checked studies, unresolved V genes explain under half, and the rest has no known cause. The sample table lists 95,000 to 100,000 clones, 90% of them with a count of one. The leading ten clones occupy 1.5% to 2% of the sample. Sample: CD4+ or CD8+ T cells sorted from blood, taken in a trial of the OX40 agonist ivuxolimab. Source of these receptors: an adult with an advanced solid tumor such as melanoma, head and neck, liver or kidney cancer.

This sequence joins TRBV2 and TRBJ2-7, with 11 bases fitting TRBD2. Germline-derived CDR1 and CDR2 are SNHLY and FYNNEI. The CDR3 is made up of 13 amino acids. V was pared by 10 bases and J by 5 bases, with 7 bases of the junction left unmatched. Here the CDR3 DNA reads TGTGCCACCAGCCTAGCGGGAGGTAACGAGCAGTACTTC. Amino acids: CATSLAGGNEQYF.

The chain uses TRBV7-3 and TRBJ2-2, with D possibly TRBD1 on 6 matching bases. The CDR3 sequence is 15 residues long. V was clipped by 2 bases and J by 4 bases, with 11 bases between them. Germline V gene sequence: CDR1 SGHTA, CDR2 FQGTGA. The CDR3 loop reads CASSLPGQPTGELFF. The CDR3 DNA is TGTGCCAGCAGCTTACCCGGACAGCCCACCGGGGAGCTGTTTTTT.

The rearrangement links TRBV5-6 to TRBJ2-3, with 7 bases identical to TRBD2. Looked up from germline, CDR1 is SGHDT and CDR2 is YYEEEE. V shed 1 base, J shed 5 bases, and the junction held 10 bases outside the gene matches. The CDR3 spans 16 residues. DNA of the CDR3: TGTGCCAGCAGCTTGATTGGAGCGGGATGGGGAGATACGCAGTATTTT. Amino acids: CASSLIGAGWGDTQYF.

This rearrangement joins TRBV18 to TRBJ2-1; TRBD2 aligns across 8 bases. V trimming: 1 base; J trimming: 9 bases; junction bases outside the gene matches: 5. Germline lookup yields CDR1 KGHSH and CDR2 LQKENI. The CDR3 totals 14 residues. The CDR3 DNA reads TGTGCCAGCTCACCACGAGGACTAGCAATTGAGCAGTTCTTC. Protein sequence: CASSPRGLAIEQFF.

Written as DNA, the CDR3 is TGCACCAGCAGCCAAGGGACTCCCTATGGGGATACGCAGTATTTT. This codes for CTSSQGTPYGDTQYF. This rearrangement joins TRBV1 to TRBJ2-3; TRBD2 is the table's D call and was not checked against the DNA. TRBV1 is assigned pseudogene status. This CDR3 comprises 15 residues.

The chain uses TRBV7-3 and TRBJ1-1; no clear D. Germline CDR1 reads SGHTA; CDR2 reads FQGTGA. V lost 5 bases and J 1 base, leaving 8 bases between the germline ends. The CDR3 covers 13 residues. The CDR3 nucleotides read TGTGCCAGCAGCGCTACAGCGAACACTGAAGCTTTCTTT. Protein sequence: CASSATANTEAFF.

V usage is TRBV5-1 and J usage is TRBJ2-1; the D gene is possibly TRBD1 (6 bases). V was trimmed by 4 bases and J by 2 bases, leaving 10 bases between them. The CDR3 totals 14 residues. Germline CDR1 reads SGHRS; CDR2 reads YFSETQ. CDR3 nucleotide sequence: TGCGCCAGCAGCCTAGGACAGACCTACAATGAGCAGTTCTTC. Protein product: CASSLGQTYNEQFF. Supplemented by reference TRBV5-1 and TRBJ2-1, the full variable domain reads KAGVTQTPRYLIKTRGQQVTLSCSPISGHRSVSWYQQTPGQGLQFLFEYFSETQRNKGNFPGRFSGRQFSNSRSEMNVSTLELGDSALYLCASSLGQTYNEQFFGPGTRLTVL.

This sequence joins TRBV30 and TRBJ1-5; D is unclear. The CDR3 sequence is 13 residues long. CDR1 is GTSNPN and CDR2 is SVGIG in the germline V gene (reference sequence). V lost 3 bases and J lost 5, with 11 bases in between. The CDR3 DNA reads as TGTGCCTGGAGAACCGGGCTAGATCAGCCCCAGCATTTT. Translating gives CAWRTGLDQPQHF.

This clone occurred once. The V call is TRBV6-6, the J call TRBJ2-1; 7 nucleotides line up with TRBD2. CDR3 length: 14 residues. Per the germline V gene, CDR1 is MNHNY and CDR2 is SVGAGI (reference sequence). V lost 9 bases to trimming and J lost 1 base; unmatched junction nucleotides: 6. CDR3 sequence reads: CASCLAGSYNEQFF. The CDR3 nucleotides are TGTGCCAGTTGTTTAGCGGGTTCCTACAATGAGCAGTTCTTC.

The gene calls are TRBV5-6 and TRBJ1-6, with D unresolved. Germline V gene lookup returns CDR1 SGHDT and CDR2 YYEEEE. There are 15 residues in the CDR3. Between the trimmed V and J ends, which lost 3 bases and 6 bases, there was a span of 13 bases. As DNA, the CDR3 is TGTGCCAGCAGCTGGGGTGGAGGCCTTAATTCACCCCTCCACTTT. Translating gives CASSWGGGLNSPLHF.

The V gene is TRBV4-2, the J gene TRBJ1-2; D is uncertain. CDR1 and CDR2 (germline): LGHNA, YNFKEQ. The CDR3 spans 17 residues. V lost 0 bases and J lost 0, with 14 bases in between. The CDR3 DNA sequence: TGTGCCAGCAGCCAAGAACAGCGGGGTTTTTCTAACTATGGCTACACCTTC. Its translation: CASSQEQRGFSNYGYTF.

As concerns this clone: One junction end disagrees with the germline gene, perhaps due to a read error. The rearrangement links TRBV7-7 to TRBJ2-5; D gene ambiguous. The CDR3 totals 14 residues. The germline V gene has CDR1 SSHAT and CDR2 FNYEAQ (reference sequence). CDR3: CASSLERDTETQYF. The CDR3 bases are TGTGCTAGCAGCTTAGAAAGGGATACAGAGACCCAGTACTTC.

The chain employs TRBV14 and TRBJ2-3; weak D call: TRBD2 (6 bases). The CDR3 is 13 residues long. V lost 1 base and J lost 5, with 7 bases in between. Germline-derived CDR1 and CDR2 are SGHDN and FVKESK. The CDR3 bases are TGTGCCAGCAGCCAAGTGCGGGGAGATACGCAGTATTTT. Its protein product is CASSQVRGDTQYF. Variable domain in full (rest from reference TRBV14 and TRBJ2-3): EAGVTQFPSHSVIEKGQTVTLRCDPISGHDNLYWYRRVMGKEIKFLLHFVKESKQDESGMPNNRFLAERTGGTYSTLKVQPAELEDSGVYFCASSQVRGDTQYFGPGTRLTVL.

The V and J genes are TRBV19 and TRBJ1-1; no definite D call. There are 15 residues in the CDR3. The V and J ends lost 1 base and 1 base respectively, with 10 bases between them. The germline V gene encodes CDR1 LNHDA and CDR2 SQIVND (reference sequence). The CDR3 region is CASSIGGRENTEAFF. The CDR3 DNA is TGTGCCAGTAGTATAGGTGGGCGGGAGAACACTGAAGCTTTCTTT.

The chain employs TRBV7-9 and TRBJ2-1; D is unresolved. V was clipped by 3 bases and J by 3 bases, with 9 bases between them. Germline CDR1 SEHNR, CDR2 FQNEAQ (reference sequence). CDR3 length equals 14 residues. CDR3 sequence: CASSFTEGYNEQFF. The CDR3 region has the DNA TGTGCCAGCAGCTTCACGGAAGGCTACAATGAGCAGTTCTTC.

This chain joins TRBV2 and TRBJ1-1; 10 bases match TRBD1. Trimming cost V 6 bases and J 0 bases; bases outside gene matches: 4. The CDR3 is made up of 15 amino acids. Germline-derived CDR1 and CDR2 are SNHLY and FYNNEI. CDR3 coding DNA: TGTGCCAGCAGCGCAGACAGGGGGCTGAACACTGAAGCTTTCTTT. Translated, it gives CASSADRGLNTEAFF. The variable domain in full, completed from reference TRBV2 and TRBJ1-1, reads EPEVTQTPSHQVTQMGQEVILRCVPISNHLYFYWYRQILGQKVEFLVSFYNNEISEKSEIFDDQFSVERPDGSNFTLKIRSTKLEDSAMYFCASSADRGLNTEAFFGQGTRLTVV.